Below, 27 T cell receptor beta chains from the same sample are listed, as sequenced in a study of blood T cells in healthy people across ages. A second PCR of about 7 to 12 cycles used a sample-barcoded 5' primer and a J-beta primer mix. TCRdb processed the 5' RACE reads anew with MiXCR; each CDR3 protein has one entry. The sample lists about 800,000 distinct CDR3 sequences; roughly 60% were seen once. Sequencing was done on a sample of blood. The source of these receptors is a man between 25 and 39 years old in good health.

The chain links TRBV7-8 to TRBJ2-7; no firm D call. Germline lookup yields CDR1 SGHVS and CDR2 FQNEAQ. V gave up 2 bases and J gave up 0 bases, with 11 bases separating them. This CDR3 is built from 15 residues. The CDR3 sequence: CASSLLPDPSYEQYF. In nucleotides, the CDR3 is TGTGCCAGCAGCTTACTACCAGATCCCTCCTACGAGCAGTACTTC.

The CDR3 is CASSYSTEGWAGNTIYF. The CDR3 coding sequence is TGTGCCAGCAGTTACTCGACCGAGGGTTGGGCTGGAAACACCATATATTTT. The chain joins TRBV6-5 to TRBJ1-3; D ambiguous. This CDR3 has 17 residues. CDR1 is MNHEY and CDR2 is SVGAGI in the germline V gene. Trimming pared 0 bases from V and 2 bases from J, leaving 14 bases between.

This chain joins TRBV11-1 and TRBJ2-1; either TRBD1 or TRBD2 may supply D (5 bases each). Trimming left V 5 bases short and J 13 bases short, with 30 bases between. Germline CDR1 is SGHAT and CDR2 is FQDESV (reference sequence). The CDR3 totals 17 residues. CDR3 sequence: CASSRNSGRYTQETQFF. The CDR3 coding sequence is TGTGCCAGCAGCCGCAACTCGGGGCGGTACACACAAGAGACCCAGTTCTTC.

In nucleotides, the CDR3 is TGCAGTGCTATTGGGACTAGCGTTCTCGAGACCCAGTACTTC. Its translation: CSAIGTSVLETQYF. The chain joins TRBV20-1 to TRBJ2-7, with 10 bases aligning to TRBD2. The DNA end is a closer match to TRBJ2-5, so the J assignment may be wrong. The length of the CDR3 is 14 residues. Germline V gene lookup returns CDR1 DFQATT and CDR2 SNEGSKA (reference sequence).

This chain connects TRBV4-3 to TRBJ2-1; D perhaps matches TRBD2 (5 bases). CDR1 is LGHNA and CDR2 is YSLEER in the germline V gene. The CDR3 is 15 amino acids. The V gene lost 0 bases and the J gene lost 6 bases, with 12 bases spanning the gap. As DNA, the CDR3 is TGCGCCAGCAGCCAAGAGGCTAGCTCCGGCAATGAGCAGTTCTTC. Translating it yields CASSQEASSGNEQFF.

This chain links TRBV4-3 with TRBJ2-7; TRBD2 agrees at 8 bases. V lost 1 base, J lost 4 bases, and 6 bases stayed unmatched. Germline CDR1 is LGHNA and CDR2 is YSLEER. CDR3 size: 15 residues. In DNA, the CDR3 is TGCGCCAGCAGCCAAGGTAGTACTAGCGGTTACGAGCAGTACTTC. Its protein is CASSQGSTSGYEQYF.

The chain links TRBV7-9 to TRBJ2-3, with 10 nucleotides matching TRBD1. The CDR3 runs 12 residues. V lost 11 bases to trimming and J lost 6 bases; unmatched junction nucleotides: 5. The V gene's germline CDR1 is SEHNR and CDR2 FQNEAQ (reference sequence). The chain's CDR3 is CAGGQGKDTQYF. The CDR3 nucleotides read TGTGCCGGGGGACAGGGGAAGGATACGCAGTATTTT.

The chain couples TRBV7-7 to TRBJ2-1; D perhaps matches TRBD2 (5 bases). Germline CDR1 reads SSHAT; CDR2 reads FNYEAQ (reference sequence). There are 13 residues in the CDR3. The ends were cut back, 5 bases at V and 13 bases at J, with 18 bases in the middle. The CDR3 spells CASSVESTTVQFF. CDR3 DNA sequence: TGTGCCAGCAGCGTAGAGTCGACTACGGTTCAGTTCTTC. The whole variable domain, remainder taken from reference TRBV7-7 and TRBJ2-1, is GAGVSQSPRYKVTKRGQDVTLRCDPISSHATLYWYQQALGQGPEFLTYFNYEAQPDKSGLPSDRFSAERPEGSISTLTIQRTEQRDSAMYRCASSVESTTVQFFGPGTRLTVL.

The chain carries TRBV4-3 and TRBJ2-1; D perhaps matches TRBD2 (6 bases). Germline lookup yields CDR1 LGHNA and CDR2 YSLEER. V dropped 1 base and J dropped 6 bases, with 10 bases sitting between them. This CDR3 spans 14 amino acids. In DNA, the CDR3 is TGCGCCAGCAGCCAAGGGAGGGAGCTCAATGAGCAGTTCTTC. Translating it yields CASSQGRELNEQFF.

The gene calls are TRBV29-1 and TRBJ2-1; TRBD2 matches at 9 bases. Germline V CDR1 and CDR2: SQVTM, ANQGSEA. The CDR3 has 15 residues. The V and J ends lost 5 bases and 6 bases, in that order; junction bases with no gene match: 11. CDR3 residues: CSVPSEAGGGNEQFF. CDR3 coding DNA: TGCAGCGTTCCCTCGGAGGCGGGAGGGGGCAATGAGCAGTTCTTC.

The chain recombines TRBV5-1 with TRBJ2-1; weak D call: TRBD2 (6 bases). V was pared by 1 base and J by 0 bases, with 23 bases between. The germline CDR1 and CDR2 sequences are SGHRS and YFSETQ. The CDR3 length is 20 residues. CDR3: CASSLFRSSGGVSSYNEQFF. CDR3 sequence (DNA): TGCGCCAGCAGCTTGTTTCGAAGTTCTGGCGGGGTCAGCTCCTACAATGAGCAGTTCTTC. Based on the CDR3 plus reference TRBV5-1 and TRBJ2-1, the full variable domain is KAGVTQTPRYLIKTRGQQVTLSCSPISGHRSVSWYQQTPGQGLQFLFEYFSETQRNKGNFPGRFSGRQFSNSRSEMNVSTLELGDSALYLCASSLFRSSGGVSSYNEQFFGPGTRLTVL.

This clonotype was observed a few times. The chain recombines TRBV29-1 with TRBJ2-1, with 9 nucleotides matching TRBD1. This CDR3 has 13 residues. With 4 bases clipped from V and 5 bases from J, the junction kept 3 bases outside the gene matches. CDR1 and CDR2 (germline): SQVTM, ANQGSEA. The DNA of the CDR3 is TGCAGCGTTGCTCGACAGGGGGACAATGAGCAGTTCTTC. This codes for CSVARQGDNEQFF.

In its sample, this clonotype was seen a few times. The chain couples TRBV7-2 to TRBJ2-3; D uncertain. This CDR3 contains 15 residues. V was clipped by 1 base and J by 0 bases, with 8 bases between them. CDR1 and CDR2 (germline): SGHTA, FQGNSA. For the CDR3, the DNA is TGTGCCAGCAGCTTAGACTACCTAAGCACAGATACGCAGTATTTT. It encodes CASSLDYLSTDTQYF.

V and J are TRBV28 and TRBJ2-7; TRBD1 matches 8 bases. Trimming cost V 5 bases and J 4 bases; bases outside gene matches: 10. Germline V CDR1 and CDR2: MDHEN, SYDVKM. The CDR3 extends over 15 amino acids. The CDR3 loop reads CASSLPGQATYEQYF. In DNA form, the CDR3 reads TGTGCCAGCAGTCTCCCGGGACAGGCTACTTACGAGCAGTACTTC.

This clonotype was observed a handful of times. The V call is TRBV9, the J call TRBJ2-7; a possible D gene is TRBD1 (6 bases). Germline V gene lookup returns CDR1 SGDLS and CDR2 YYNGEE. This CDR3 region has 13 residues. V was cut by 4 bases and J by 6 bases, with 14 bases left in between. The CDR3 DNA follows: TGTGCCAGCAGCATGGGGGCTCTGGGCGAGCAGTACTTC. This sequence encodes CASSMGALGEQYF.

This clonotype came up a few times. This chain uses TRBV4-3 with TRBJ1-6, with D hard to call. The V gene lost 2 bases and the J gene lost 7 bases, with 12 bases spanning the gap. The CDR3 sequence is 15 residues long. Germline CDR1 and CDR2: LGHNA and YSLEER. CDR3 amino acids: CASSQQLFPNSPLHF. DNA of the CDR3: TGCGCCAGCAGCCAACAACTATTCCCGAATTCACCCCTCCACTTT.

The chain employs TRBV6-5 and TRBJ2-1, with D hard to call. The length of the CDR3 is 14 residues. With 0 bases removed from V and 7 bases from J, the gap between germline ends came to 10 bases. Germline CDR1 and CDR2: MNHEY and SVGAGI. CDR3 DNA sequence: TGTGCCAGCAGTTACTCGACCTGGACGAATGAGCAGTTCTTC. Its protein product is CASSYSTWTNEQFF.

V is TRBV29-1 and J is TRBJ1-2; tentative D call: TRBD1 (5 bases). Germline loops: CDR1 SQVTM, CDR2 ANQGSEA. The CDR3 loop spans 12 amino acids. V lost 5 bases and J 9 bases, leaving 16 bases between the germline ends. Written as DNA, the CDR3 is TGCAGCGTTTGGACAACTGGGTATAGCTACACCTTC. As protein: CSVWTTGYSYTF.

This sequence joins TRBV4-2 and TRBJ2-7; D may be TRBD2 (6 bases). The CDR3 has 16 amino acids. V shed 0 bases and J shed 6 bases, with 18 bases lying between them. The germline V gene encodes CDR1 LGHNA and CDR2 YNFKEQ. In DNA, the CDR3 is TGTGCCAGCAGCCAAGAAGCAGCGGGTGAGATGGGCGAGCAGTACTTC. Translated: CASSQEAAGEMGEQYF.

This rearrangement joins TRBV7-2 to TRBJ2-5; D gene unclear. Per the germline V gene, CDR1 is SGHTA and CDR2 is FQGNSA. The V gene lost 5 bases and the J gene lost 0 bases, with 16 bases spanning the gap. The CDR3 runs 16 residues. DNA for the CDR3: TGTGCCAGCAGCCCCCCGGGTAGCCGGTACCAAGAGACCCAGTACTTC. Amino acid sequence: CASSPPGSRYQETQYF.

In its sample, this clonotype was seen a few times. For the CDR3, the DNA is TGCAGTGCTAGAGATCCGGGAGGGGCCGAGCAGTTCTTC. This sequence encodes CSARDPGGAEQFF. V and J are TRBV20-1 and TRBJ2-1; 8 bases line up with TRBD2. Germline V gene data show CDR1 as DFQATT and CDR2 as SNEGSKA (reference sequence). The CDR3 runs to 13 residues. V was clipped by 0 bases and J by 10 bases; unmatched bases: 5.

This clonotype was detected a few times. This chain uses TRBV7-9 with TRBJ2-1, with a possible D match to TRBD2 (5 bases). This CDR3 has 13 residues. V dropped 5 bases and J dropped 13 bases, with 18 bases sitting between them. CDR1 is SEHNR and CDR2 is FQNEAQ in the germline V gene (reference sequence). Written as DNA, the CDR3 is TGTGCCAGCAGCCACCTGTACGGGGAGCGCCAGTTCTTC. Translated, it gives CASSHLYGERQFF.

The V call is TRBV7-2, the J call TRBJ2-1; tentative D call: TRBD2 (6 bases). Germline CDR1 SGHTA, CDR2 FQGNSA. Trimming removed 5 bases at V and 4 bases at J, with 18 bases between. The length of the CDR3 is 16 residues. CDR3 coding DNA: TGTGCCAGCAGCCTAACCACTAGCCGAGGTTACAATGAGCAGTTCTTC. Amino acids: CASSLTTSRGYNEQFF.

CDR3 nucleotides: TGTGCCAGCAGCGTAACTAGCGGGAGTCAGTATGAGCAGTTCTTC. Translation gives CASSVTSGSQYEQFF. The J gene is TRBJ2-1, the V gene TRBV9; 11 bases fit TRBD2. Germline CDR1 and CDR2: SGDLS and YYNGEE. J lost 8 bases, V lost 1 base, and 5 bases had no gene match. The CDR3 contains 15 residues.

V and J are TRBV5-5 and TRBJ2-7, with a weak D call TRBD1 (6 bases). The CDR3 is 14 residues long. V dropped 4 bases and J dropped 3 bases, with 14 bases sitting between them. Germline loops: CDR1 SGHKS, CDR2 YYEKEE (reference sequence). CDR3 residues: CASSVSTGNYEQYF. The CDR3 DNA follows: TGTGCCAGCAGCGTCTCAACAGGGAACTACGAGCAGTACTTC.

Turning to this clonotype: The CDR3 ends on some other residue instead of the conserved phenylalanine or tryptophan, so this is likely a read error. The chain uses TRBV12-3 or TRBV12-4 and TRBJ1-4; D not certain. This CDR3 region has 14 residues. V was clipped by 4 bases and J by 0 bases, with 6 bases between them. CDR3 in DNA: TGTGCCAGCAGTTCGATAGCAACTAATGAAAAACTGTTTGTT. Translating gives CASSSIATNEKLFV.

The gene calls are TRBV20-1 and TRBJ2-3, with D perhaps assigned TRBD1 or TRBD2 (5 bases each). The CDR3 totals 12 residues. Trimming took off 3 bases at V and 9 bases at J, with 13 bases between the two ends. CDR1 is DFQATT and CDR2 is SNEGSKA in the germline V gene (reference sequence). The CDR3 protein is CSARVEGDTQYF. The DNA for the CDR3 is TGCAGTGCTAGGGTCGAAGGGGACACGCAGTATTTT.